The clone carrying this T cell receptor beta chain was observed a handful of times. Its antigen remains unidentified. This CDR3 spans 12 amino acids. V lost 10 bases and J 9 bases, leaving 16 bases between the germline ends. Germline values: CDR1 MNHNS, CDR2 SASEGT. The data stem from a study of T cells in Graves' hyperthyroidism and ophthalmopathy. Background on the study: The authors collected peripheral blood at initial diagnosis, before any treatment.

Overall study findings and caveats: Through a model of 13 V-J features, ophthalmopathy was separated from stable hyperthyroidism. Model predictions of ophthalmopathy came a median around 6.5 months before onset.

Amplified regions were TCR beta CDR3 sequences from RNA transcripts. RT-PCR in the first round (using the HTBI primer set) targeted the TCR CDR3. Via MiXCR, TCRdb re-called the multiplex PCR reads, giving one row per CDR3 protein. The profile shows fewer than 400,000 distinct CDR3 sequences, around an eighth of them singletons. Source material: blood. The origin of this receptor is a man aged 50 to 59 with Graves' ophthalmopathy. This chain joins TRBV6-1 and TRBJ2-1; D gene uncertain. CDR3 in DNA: TGTGCCACCCGTCGGTCGGGCGCTGAGCAGTTCTTC. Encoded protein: CATRRSGAEQFF.